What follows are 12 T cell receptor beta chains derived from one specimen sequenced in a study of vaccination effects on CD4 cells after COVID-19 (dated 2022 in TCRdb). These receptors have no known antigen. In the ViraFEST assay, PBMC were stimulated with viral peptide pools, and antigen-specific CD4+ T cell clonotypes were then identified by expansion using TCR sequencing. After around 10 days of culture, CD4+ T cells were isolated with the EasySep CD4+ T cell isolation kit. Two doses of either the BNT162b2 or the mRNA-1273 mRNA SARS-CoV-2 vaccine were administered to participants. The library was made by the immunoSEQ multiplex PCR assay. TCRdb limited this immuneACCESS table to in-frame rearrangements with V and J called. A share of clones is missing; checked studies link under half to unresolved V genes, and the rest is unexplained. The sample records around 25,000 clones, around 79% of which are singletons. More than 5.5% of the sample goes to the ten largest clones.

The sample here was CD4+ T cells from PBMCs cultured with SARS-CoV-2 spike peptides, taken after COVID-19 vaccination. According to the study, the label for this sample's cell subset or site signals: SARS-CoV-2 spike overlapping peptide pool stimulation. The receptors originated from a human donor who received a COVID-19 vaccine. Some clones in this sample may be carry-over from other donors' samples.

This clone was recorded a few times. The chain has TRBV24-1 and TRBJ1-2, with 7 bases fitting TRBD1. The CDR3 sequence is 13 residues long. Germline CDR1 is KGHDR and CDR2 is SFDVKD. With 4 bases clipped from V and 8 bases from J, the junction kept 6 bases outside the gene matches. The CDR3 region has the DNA TGTGCCACCAGTGAATCACAGGGGTTCGGCTACACCTTC. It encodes CATSESQGFGYTF.

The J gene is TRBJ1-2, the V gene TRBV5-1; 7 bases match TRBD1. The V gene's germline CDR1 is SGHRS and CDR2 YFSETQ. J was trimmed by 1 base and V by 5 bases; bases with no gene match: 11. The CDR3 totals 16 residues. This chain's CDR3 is CASRLTGSEINYGYTF. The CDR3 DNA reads TGCGCCAGCAGGTTGACAGGGTCTGAAATTAACTATGGCTACACCTTC.

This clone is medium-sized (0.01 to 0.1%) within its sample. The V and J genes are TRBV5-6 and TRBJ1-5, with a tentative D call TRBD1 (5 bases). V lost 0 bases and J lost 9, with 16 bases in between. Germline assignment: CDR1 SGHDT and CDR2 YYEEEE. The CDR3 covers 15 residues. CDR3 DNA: TGTGCCAGCAGCTTGGGAGGGGCCTCGCGGACGCCCCAGCATTTT. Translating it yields CASSLGGASRTPQHF.

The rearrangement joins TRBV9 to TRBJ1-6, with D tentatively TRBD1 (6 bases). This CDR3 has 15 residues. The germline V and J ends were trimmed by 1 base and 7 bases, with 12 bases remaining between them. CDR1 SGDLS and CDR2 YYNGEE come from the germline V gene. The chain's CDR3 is CASSVMGGNNSPLHF. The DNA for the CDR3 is TGTGCCAGCAGCGTAATGGGGGGCAACAATTCACCCCTCCACTTT.

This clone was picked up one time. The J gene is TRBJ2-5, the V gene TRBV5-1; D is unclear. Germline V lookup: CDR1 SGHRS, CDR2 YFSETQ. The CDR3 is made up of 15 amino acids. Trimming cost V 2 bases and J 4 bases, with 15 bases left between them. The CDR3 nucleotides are TGCGCCAGCAGCTTCTTAGGGCAATTACGAGAGACCCAGTACTTC. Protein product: CASSFLGQLRETQYF.

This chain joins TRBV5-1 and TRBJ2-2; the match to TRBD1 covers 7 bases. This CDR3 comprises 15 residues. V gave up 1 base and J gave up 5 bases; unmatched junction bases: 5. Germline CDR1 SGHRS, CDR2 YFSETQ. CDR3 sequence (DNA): TGCGCCAGCAGCTTGTGGGACAGAGGAACCGGGGAGCTGTTTTTT. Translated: CASSLWDRGTGELFF.

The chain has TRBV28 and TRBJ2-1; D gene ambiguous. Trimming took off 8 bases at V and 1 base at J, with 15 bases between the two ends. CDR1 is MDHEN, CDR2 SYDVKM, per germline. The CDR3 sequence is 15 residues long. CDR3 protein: CASESVRISYNEQFF. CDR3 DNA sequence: TGTGCCAGCGAATCAGTTAGAATATCCTACAATGAGCAGTTCTTC.

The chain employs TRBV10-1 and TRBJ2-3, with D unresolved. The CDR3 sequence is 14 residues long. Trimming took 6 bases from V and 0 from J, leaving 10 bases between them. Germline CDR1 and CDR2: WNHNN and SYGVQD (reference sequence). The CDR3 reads CASSDGRSTDTQYF. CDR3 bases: TGCGCCAGCAGCGATGGCAGGAGCACAGATACGCAGTATTTT.

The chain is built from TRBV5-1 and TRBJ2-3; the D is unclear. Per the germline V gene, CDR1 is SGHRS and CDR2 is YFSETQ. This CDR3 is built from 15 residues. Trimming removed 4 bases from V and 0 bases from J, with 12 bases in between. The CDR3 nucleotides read TGCGCCAGCAGCCATCGGGTCCCTAGCACAGATACGCAGTATTTT. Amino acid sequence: CASSHRVPSTDTQYF. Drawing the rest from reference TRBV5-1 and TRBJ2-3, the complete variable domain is KAGVTQTPRYLIKTRGQQVTLSCSPISGHRSVSWYQQTPGQGLQFLFEYFSETQRNKGNFPGRFSGRQFSNSRSEMNVSTLELGDSALYLCASSHRVPSTDTQYFGPGTRLTVL.

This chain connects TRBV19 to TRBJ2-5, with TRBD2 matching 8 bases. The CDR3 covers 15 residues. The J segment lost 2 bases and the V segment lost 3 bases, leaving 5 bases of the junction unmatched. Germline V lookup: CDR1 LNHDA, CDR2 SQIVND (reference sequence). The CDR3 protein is CASSIGGDSQETQYF. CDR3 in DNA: TGTGCCAGTAGTATCGGGGGGGACTCTCAAGAGACCCAGTACTTC. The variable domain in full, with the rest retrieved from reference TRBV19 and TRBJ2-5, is DGGITQSPKYLFRKEGQNVTLSCEQNLNHDAMYWYRQDPGQGLRLIYYSQIVNDFQKGDIAEGYSVSREKKESFPLTVTSAQKNPTAFYLCASSIGGDSQETQYFGPGTRLLVL.

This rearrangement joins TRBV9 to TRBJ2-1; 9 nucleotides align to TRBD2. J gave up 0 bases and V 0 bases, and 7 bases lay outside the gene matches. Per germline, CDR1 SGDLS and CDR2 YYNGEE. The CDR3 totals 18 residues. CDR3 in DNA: TGTGCCAGCAGCGTAGAGGGCGGGGGGGCTAGCTCCTACAATGAGCAGTTCTTC. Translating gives CASSVEGGGASSYNEQFF. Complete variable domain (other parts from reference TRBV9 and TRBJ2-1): DSGVTQTPKHLITATGQRVTLRCSPRSGDLSVYWYQQSLDQGLQFLIQYYNGEERAKGNILERFSAQQFPDLHSELNLSSLELGDSALYFCASSVEGGGASSYNEQFFGPGTRLTVL.

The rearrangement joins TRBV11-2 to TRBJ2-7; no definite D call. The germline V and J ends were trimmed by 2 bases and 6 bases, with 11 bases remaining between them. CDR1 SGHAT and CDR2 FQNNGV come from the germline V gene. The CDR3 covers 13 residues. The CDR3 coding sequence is TGTGCCAGCAGCTTAAGGGAAGAGAGCGAGCAGTACGTC. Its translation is CASSLREESEQYV.